Included here is one T cell receptor beta chain sequence, with context. The CDR3 has 16 amino acids. Libraries were prepared by immunoSEQ multiplex PCR; TCRdb keeps only in-frame clonotypes and omits some of them. The data contain about 400,000 clones, roughly 89% of them singletons. This sample is part of a study of blood T cell repertoires in COVID-19. This TCR was sampled from a woman in her twenties or thirties with acute or convalescent COVID-19. This rearrangement joins TRBV21-1 to TRBJ2-7; whether TRBD1, the table's D call, matches the DNA was not checked. TRBV21-1 corresponds to a pseudogene. What was sequenced was peripheral blood. In DNA, the CDR3 is TGTGCCAGCCTCGAATCTTATAGACAACCGCTCTGCGAGCAGTACTTC. It specifies CASLESYRQPLCEQYF.